This T cell receptor beta chain is drawn from a study of spatial heterogeneity in lung cancer (dated by TCRdb to 2018 to 2020). In terms of the full investigation: The donors were 65 to 90 patients from the lung TRACERx cohort who had early-stage, untreated non-small cell lung cancer. TCR repertoire features were related to nonsynonymous mutation counts determined by whole-exome sequencing of tumor tissue. In the raw uncorrected reads, each unique combination of TCR and UMI appeared more than ten times on average. More beta-chain than alpha-chain transcripts were consistently detected, likely reflecting higher beta-chain transcript abundance. At surgery, 220 tumor regions, roughly 62 matched nontumor lung samples and a few dozen PBMC samples were TCR-sequenced for both alpha and beta chains. Follow-up PBMC samples were sequenced whenever available, with the median time to follow-up being two to three years after resection. TCR alpha and beta repertoires were quantitatively compared across multiple tumor regions, matched nontumor lung and blood in non-small cell lung cancer. Findings and caveats that apply to the study as a whole: Additional single-cell paired TCR alpha and beta sequencing was considered necessary to confirm, at a functional level, the hypothesis that regional TCRs recognize regional mutations. Ubiquitous expanded tumor TCRs were detected in blood more often at tumor resection than at routine follow-up. Only 13 to 15 patients were included in comparisons of baseline and follow-up blood repertoires.

To prepare the library, 5' RACE was applied. Instrument on record: NextSeq 500. To allow correction of PCR and sequencing errors, the TCR library protocol tagged every TCR cDNA molecule with a unique molecular identifier. In the paper's pipeline: Decombinator tools were used for TCR identification, UMI-based error correction and CDR3 extraction. TCRs above a frequency of 2 per 1,000, corresponding to the top 1% of the tumor frequency distribution, were defined as expanded. Rényi diversity was computed with the R vegan package after subsampling each repertoire 100 times to 5,000 TCRs. To build CDR3 similarity networks, amino acid triplet string-kernel similarity was used, and CDR3s were connected when their pairwise similarity was above 0.82. The raw public reads went through TCRdb reprocessing: fastp at Q25, MiXCR clone calling, in-frame beta chains kept. Each CDR3 protein appears once, grouped with its most common genes and DNA. These V and J calls rely on TCRdb rather than the paper's analysis. This sample gives about 94,000 distinct CDR3 sequences in total; roughly a fifth of them show up just once. The ten largest make up 20% to 25% of the sample.

Spanning cysteine to phenylalanine, the CDR3 consists of 15 amino acids. The sequence is cut down to CDR3 DNA, 45 bases in frame from base 1. The germline V gene (reference sequence) supplies CDR1 LGHDT and CDR2 YNNKEL. A distance of 16 bases separates the germline ends of V and J, which lose 7 bases and 3 bases respectively. The sample's time point, from its label and the paper: blood at routine non-recurrence follow-up after resection. Without any cell sorting, TCR sequencing was performed on whole RNA extracted either from tumor and nontumor lung tissue or from cryopreserved PBMC samples. Only patients for whom sufficient RNA was available from at least two tumor regions were selected for TCR sequencing. Compared with the rest of its sample, this clonotype is medium-sized (0.01 to 0.1%). Its antigen target is currently unknown. There are no base qualities to consult, and no much larger clone falls within one base.

This TCR was recovered from a male donor with early-stage non-small cell lung cancer. The sample consisted of PBMCs, taken at follow-up. The sequence is built from TRBV3-1 and TRBJ2-1; TRBD2 could be the D gene, as 6 bases match. In nucleotides, the sequence is TGTGCCAGCACCAAAACCACCGGGAGCTACAATGAGCAGTTCTTC. Translated, it gives CASTKTTGSYNEQFF.